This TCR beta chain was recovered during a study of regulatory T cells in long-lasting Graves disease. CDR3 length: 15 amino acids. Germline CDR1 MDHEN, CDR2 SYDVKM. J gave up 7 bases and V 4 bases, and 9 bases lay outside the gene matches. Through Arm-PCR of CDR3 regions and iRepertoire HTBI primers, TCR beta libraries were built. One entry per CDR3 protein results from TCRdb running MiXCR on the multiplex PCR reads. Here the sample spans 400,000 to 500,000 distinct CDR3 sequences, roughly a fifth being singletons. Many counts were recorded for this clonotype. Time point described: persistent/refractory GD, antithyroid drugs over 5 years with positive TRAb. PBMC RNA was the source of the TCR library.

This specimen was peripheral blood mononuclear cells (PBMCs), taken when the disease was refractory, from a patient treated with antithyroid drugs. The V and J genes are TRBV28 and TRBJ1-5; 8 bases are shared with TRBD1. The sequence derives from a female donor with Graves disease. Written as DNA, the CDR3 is TGTGCCAGCAGTTACGCGACAGGGGCCCGCCAGCCCCAGCATTTT. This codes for CASSYATGARQPQHF. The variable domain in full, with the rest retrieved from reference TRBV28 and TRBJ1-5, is DVKVTQSSRYLVKRTGEKVFLECVQDMDHENMFWYRQDPGLGLRLIYFSYDVKMKEKGDIPEGYSVSREKKERFSLILESASTNQTSMYLCASSYATGARQPQHFGDGTRLSIL.